Given below is one T cell receptor beta chain in context. It has no known antigen specificity. No base quality information exists; no much larger clone differs at one position. This entry comes from a study of cytomegalovirus exposure and HLA in healthy donors (dated by TCRdb to between 2016 and 2019). The study in broad terms: The 500 to 700 repertoires of the first cohort and the approximately 110 validation repertoires were produced on the same platform, according to a later analysis. The aim of the study was to test whether cataloging public T cell receptors could identify signatures of past pathogen exposure. In addition to the first cohort of 500 to 850 subjects, a separate validation cohort of 120 different subjects was used. To predict cytomegalovirus infection status, the study brought together high-throughput TCR immunosequencing, statistical association of individual TCRs with disease status, and machine learning. Summary of the overall study and its limitations: Most TCR sequences were seen in very few donors, while some public TCRs were found in many individuals. In the study, about 150 TCR beta chains were listed as associated with cytomegalovirus. The classifier was reported to diagnose cytomegalovirus status with high specificity and sensitivity in both the original and validation cohorts. All 120 or so repertoires were used to score co-occurrence in the validation cohort in a later analysis, because that analysis had no HLA typing for the cohort. In a later analysis, TCRs clustered in the first cohort were found to also tend to co-occur in the roughly 120 validation repertoires, with over 90% of cluster scores above 0. In vitro tests confirmed that a few of the cytomegalovirus-associated TCR beta chains recognize cytomegalovirus antigens. The authors suggested that the approach could potentially be generalized to other disease states and immunological phenotypes.

The donors were included in the validation cohort of 130 or so subjects, a group kept apart from the roughly 680-subject first cohort. To prepare the library, the immunoSEQ multiplex PCR assay was applied. The paper's data handling went like this. A statistical classification framework was built to diagnose cytomegalovirus status from the catalog of TCR beta chain sequences. TCRdb took this table from immuneACCESS and kept in-frame rearrangements with V and J called. Such tables lack part of the clones; where checked against another copy, unresolved V genes explain under half of the gap, and the rest is unexplained. V and J calls and clone size are as listed in that table; D and trimming were resolved from the DNA. Counted in this sample were under 250,000 clones; more than 75% of them appeared once. The ten top clones hold 2% to 3% of the sample. Sequenced material: PBMCs. This TCR derives from a man aged 18-30 years in good health and CMV-seronegative.

The base sequence is TGCAGTGCCCCATACACCGGGGAGCTGTTTTTT. It specifies CSAPYTGELFF. The chain is encoded by TRBV20-1 joined to TRBJ2-2, with no reliable assignment of the D segment. The CDR3 starts with the cysteine, ends with the phenylalanine, and has 11 residues. Only CDR3 DNA remains: 33 bases, in frame from the first base. V lost 6 bases and J lost 3 bases; the stretch between them is 5 bases long. The germline V gene (reference sequence) specifies DFQATT as CDR1 and SNEGSKA as CDR2.